The clone carrying this T cell receptor (beta chain) was seen many times. Amplification targeted TCR beta CDR3 regions from RNA transcripts. In the first-round RT-PCR of the TCR CDR3, the HTBI primer set was used. TCRdb reprocessed the multiplex PCR reads via MiXCR and lists one record per CDR3 protein. Of roughly 500,000 distinct CDR3 sequences in the sample, about 46% were seen once. This entry belongs to a study of T cells in Graves' hyperthyroidism and ophthalmopathy. The TCR comes from an adult woman with Graves' disease, either hyperthyroidism or ophthalmopathy (not recorded which). Sequencing was done on a sample of peripheral blood or thyroid tissue (not recorded which).

The DNA of the CDR3 is TGTGCCAGCAGCTTAGGAGTAGCTAATCAGCCCCAGCATTTT. This encodes CASSLGVANQPQHF. This rearrangement joins TRBV7-8 to TRBJ1-5; D not certain. The germline gives CDR1 SGHVS, CDR2 FQNEAQ. Trimming took off 1 base at V and 4 bases at J, with 8 bases between the two ends. The CDR3 totals 14 residues.